The next 25 T cell receptor beta chains were all read from a single sample in a study of molecular identifiers for immune sequencing clone quantification. TCRdb reprocessed the PCR reads via MiXCR and lists one record per CDR3 protein. The profile shows hundreds of thousands of distinct CDR3 sequences, 25% of them singletons. Sequenced sample: naive CD8+ T cells from blood, with Jurkat cell RNA spiked in. Subset given: FACS-sorted CD8+CD4-CCR7+CD45RA+ naive T cells. The receptor set was obtained from a human donor in good health. Some libraries in this study had Jurkat cell RNA spiked in.

Of note for this clonotype: A single base separates this from a much larger clone, so it may be a read error. The rearrangement uses TRBV7-9 and TRBJ2-3; no definite D call. This CDR3 region has 12 residues. Trimming left V 5 bases short and J 7 bases short, with 10 bases between. Germline-derived CDR1 and CDR2 are SEHNR and FQNEAQ (reference sequence). The DNA for the CDR3 is TGTGCCAGCAGCGCCGCCCCCAATACGCAGTATTTT. Protein: CASSAAPNTQYF.

As for this clonotype: Since the CDR3 does not end with the conserved phenylalanine or tryptophan, this likely comes from a read error. The chain carries TRBV12-3 or TRBV12-4 and TRBJ1-4; D may be TRBD1 (6 bases). V lost 6 bases and J 6 bases, leaving 17 bases between the germline ends. The CDR3 is 15 amino acids. CDR3 DNA: TGTGCCAGCAGCCCAAGGACAGTCCTGGATGAAAAACTGTTTTCT. It specifies CASSPRTVLDEKLFS.

The CDR3 region has the DNA TGTGCCTGGAGTGTACTTTCGGCCAGCTCCTACGAGCAGTACTTC. Translating gives CAWSVLSASSYEQYF. The V call is TRBV30, the J call TRBJ2-7; D is uncertain. The CDR3 consists of 15 residues. Trimming removed 0 bases at V and 0 bases at J, with 12 bases between. The germline gives CDR1 GTSNPN, CDR2 SVGIG (reference sequence). Variable domain in full (rest from reference TRBV30 and TRBJ2-7): SQTIHQWPATLVQPVGSPLSLECTVEGTSNPNLYWYRQAAGRGLQLLFYSVGIGQISSEVPQNLSASRPQDRQFILSSKKLLLSDSGFYLCAWSVLSASSYEQYFGPGTRLTVT.

This clonotype was observed at least ten times. The chain links TRBV30 to TRBJ2-1; D not resolved. Trimming shortened V by 0 bases and J by 12 bases, and 12 bases separated the two germline ends. The CDR3 consists of 12 residues. The germline V gene has CDR1 GTSNPN and CDR2 SVGIG (reference sequence). The CDR3 loop reads CAWSVSSSRQFF. CDR3 sequence (DNA): TGTGCCTGGAGTGTATCCTCCAGCAGGCAGTTCTTC. Together with reference TRBV30 and TRBJ2-1, the CDR3 gives the full variable domain: SQTIHQWPATLVQPVGSPLSLECTVEGTSNPNLYWYRQAAGRGLQLLFYSVGIGQISSEVPQNLSASRPQDRQFILSSKKLLLSDSGFYLCAWSVSSSRQFFGPGTRLTVL.

This sequence joins TRBV19 and TRBJ2-7, with D unclear. The CDR3 has 17 amino acids. Germline assignment: CDR1 LNHDA and CDR2 SQIVND (reference sequence). V gave up 0 bases and J gave up 2 bases, with 17 bases separating them. This CDR3 is CASSIDSDPLKTYEQYF. In DNA, the CDR3 is TGTGCCAGTAGTATAGATTCGGACCCCTTGAAAACCTACGAGCAGTACTTC.

This chain uses TRBV4-1 with TRBJ2-3; 8 nucleotides match TRBD2. This CDR3 is 17 amino acids long. J lost 6 bases, V lost 0 bases, and 11 bases had no gene match. The V gene's germline CDR1 is MGHRA and CDR2 YSYEKL. The CDR3 DNA is TGCGCCAGCAGCCAAGATCAGACTAGCGACCTCACGGATACGCAGTATTTT. It translates to CASSQDQTSDLTDTQYF.

The rearrangement uses TRBV19 and TRBJ1-1; D uncertain. Germline CDR1 and CDR2: LNHDA and SQIVND (reference sequence). The V end was cut by 3 bases, the J end by 1 base, with 6 bases between. The CDR3 loop spans 13 amino acids. The CDR3 spells CASSIWANTEAFF. CDR3 bases: TGTGCCAGTAGTATTTGGGCGAACACTGAAGCTTTCTTT.

Only a few counts were recorded for this clonotype. The chain's CDR3 is CASSPTIGELFF. DNA of the CDR3: TGTGCCAGTAGTCCCACGATCGGGGAGCTGTTTTTT. V and J are TRBV19 and TRBJ2-2; no definite D call. The germline CDR1 and CDR2 sequences are LNHDA and SQIVND (reference sequence). V lost 5 bases and J 7 bases, leaving 8 bases between the germline ends. The CDR3 totals 12 residues.

The rearrangement links TRBV4-3 to TRBJ2-1, with 7 bases identical to TRBD2. In germline, CDR1 is LGHNA, CDR2 YSLEER. The CDR3 has 16 amino acids. The V gene end was trimmed by 0 bases and the J gene end by 2 bases; junction bases not matched to a gene: 4. This CDR3 reads CASSQDSGLAYNEQFF. The CDR3 DNA follows: TGCGCCAGCAGCCAAGATAGCGGGTTGGCCTACAATGAGCAGTTCTTC.

The chain uses TRBV7-9 and TRBJ2-3; the match to TRBD2 covers 9 bases. The CDR3 runs 16 residues. The V and J ends lost 4 bases and 4 bases, in that order; junction bases with no gene match: 9. Germline CDR1 reads SEHNR; CDR2 reads FQNEAQ (reference sequence). CDR3 nucleotides: TGTGCCAGCAGCTCCCTAGCGGGAAGAACGGCAGATACGCAGTATTTT. The encoded protein is CASSSLAGRTADTQYF.

This clonotype was seen ten or more times. The rearrangement joins TRBV20-1 to TRBJ1-2, with D maybe TRBD1 (5 bases). With 4 bases removed from V and 7 bases from J, the gap between germline ends came to 13 bases. The V gene's germline CDR1 is DFQATT and CDR2 SNEGSKA (reference sequence). The CDR3 has 12 residues. CDR3 amino acids: CSAKGDPSGYTF. The CDR3 DNA is TGCAGTGCTAAAGGGGATCCGTCTGGCTACACCTTC.

The chain combines TRBV3-1 with TRBJ2-1; 7 nucleotides match TRBD2. Germline lookup yields CDR1 LGHDT and CDR2 YNNKEL (reference sequence). With 0 bases clipped from V and 15 bases from J, the junction kept 11 bases outside the gene matches. The CDR3 extends over 14 amino acids. The CDR3 bases are TGTGCCAGCAGCCAAGATTTGGGGGAGCGGGGTCCGTTCTTC. Translating it yields CASSQDLGERGPFF.

This clonotype has just a few counts. The chain has TRBV15 and TRBJ1-6; TRBD1 might be the D (6 bases). With 6 bases removed from V and 14 bases from J, the gap between germline ends came to 17 bases. The CDR3 runs 13 residues. CDR1 LNHNV and CDR2 YYDKDF come from the germline V gene (reference sequence). The chain's CDR3 is CATRNIAGTTLHF. The DNA of the CDR3 is TGTGCCACCAGAAATATCGCCGGGACAACCCTCCACTTT.

CDR3 sequence: CASCPDRTSFVSNQPQHF. Written as DNA, the CDR3 is TGTGCCAGCTGTCCGGACAGGACCAGCTTCGTAAGCAATCAGCCCCAGCATTTT. This chain uses TRBV27 with TRBJ1-5, with 7 nucleotides matching TRBD1. The V and J ends lost 8 bases and 1 base, in that order; junction bases with no gene match: 17. The germline V gene has CDR1 MNHEY and CDR2 SMNVEV (reference sequence). This CDR3 has 18 amino acids.

There are a few counts of this clonotype. This chain uses TRBV6-5 with TRBJ1-1, with D possibly TRBD1 on 5 matching bases. Germline CDR1 MNHEY, CDR2 SVGAGI. Trimming removed 5 bases at V and 0 bases at J, with 19 bases between. The CDR3 covers 17 residues. This chain's CDR3 is CASSTRQRYIMNTEAFF. CDR3 sequence (DNA): TGTGCCAGCAGTACCCGACAGCGCTATATCATGAACACTGAAGCTTTCTTT.

Remarks on this clonotype: The conserved phenylalanine or tryptophan is not found at the CDR3 terminus, so this likely reflects a read error. The chain couples TRBV19 to TRBJ2-7, with a weak D call TRBD2 (5 bases). V was trimmed by 1 base and J by 4 bases, leaving 14 bases between them. CDR3 length: 15 amino acids. Germline V gives CDR1 LNHDA, CDR2 SQIVND (reference sequence). CDR3 in DNA: TGTGCCAGTAGTATAGCTGGAGCGGAGATTTACGAGCAGTACTCC. Translated, it gives CASSIAGAEIYEQYS.

V and J are TRBV6-2 or TRBV6-3 and TRBJ1-1; the D gene is possibly TRBD1 (5 bases). The CDR3 extends over 19 amino acids. Germline V gives CDR1 MNHEY, CDR2 SVGEGT. V lost 7 bases and J 0 bases, leaving 27 bases between the germline ends. The CDR3 bases are TGTGCCAGCACTGGGGGGTTTTACGTCCAGGCGGGCCTGAACACTGAAGCTTTCTTT. This codes for CASTGGFYVQAGLNTEAFF.

In the case of this clonotype: This may stem from a read error, because a much larger clone lies one nucleotide away. The conserved final phenylalanine or tryptophan is absent from the CDR3, which likely points to a read error. V and J are TRBV6-6 and TRBJ2-3; 10 nucleotides line up with TRBD2. J lost 3 bases, V lost 5 bases, and 5 bases had no gene match. The CDR3 runs to 15 residues. The germline V gene encodes CDR1 MNHNY and CDR2 SVGAGI (reference sequence). In DNA form, the CDR3 reads TGTGCCAGCAGTACCGGACTAGCGGTTACAGATACGCAGTATATT. Amino acid sequence: CASSTGLAVTDTQYI.

This clonotype was observed many times. The J gene is TRBJ2-1, the V gene TRBV4-1; possibly TRBD1 for D (6 bases). V was cut by 2 bases and J by 7 bases, with 18 bases left in between. CDR3 length: 16 amino acids. In germline, CDR1 is MGHRA, CDR2 YSYEKL. CDR3 region: CASSQNRDQLLNEQFF. In nucleotides, the CDR3 is TGCGCCAGCAGCCAAAACAGGGATCAGCTGTTGAATGAGCAGTTCTTC.

In the case of this clonotype: Being one base from a much bigger clone, this may be a read error. The chain carries TRBV9 and TRBJ2-5; no firm D call. V lost 0 bases, J lost 6 bases, and 12 bases lay in between. This CDR3 spans 14 amino acids. Germline assignment: CDR1 SGDLS and CDR2 YYNGEE. The DNA for the CDR3 is TGTGCCAGCAGCGTAGGTCTAGGAAGGAAGACCCAGTACTTC. Its protein is CASSVGLGRKTQYF.

As regards this clonotype: The junction differs from germline at one of its ends, possibly a read error. This chain joins TRBV7-6 and TRBJ2-7; 7 bases agree with TRBD2. Germline values: CDR1 SGHVS, CDR2 FNYEAQ. This CDR3 is built from 14 residues. In DNA form, the CDR3 reads TGTGCCAGCAGCCCCCTGGAGGTGGCGGGGGAGCAGTCCTTC. Translating gives CASSPLEVAGEQSF.

As to this clonotype: The junction departs from germline at one end; a sequencing error may be responsible. V gene TRBV19 combines with J gene TRBJ1-1, with TRBD1 matching 8 bases. The CDR3 extends over 15 amino acids. From germline, CDR1 is LNHDA and CDR2 SQIVND (reference sequence). The CDR3 DNA reads as TGTGCCAGTAATATATCCGGACAGGGCTGGACTGAAGCTTTCTTT. Protein: CASNISGQGWTEAFF.

This clonotype came up a few times. V and J are TRBV2 and TRBJ2-2, with TRBD2 identical over 7 bases. V was clipped by 7 bases and J by 1 base; unmatched bases: 12. Germline assignment: CDR1 SNHLY and CDR2 FYNNEI. The CDR3 consists of 17 residues. The CDR3 protein is CASKAGGLAENTGELFF. The CDR3 coding sequence is TGTGCCAGCAAAGCCGGAGGGCTAGCGGAGAACACCGGGGAGCTGTTTTTT.

The chain links TRBV6-6 to TRBJ1-5; TRBD1 aligns across 9 bases. This CDR3 is 17 amino acids long. Trimming at V came to 4 bases and at J to 0 bases, leaving 7 bases not matched to a gene. Germline values: CDR1 MNHNY, CDR2 SVGAGI (reference sequence). CDR3 sequence reads: CASSSGTGTYSNQPQHF. For the CDR3, the DNA is TGTGCCAGCAGTTCCGGGACAGGGACCTATAGCAATCAGCCCCAGCATTTT.

This clonotype was counted many times. The chain has TRBV30 and TRBJ2-7, with TRBD1 matching over 7 bases. The J segment lost 6 bases and the V segment lost 3 bases, leaving 11 bases of the junction unmatched. Germline lookup yields CDR1 GTSNPN and CDR2 SVGIG (reference sequence). The CDR3 extends over 14 amino acids. In DNA form, the CDR3 reads TGTGCCTGGAGGGACCACATCAGGGGGTTCGAGCAGTACTTC. Translated: CAWRDHIRGFEQYF.